This T cell receptor beta chain was identified during a study of blood T cells in healthy people across ages (dated by TCRdb to about 2015). Background on the whole study: In model experiments, roughly one uniquely barcoded TCR beta cDNA molecule per two T cells was captured by template switching. The study measured age-related changes in TCR beta repertoire diversity using deep sequencing normalized with unique cDNA molecular identifiers. The donors were split into four age groups: young (average 16 years), middle-aged (roughly 40), aged (more than 55) and long-lived (more than 80). To avoid experimental bias, donors of different ages were distributed randomly across sequencing lanes. The study analyzed two additional independent replicas of 1 million unique cDNA reads from the same blood draw for two donors, one aged 18 to 29 and one aged 80 or older.

The protocol used for the library was 5' RACE. The second PCR ran for roughly 7 to 12 cycles and used a J-beta primer mix along with a sample-barcoded 5' primer. A unique molecular identifier was introduced onto each TCR beta cDNA molecule by a template-switch 5' adaptor carrying 12 random nucleotides. Each sample yielded at least 2.5 million CDR3-containing paired-end reads. First-strand cDNA was synthesized from all RNA with the Mint cDNA synthesis kit, primed by a TRBC-specific oligonucleotide. All cDNA was treated with uracil-DNA glycosylase and then went through a first 18-cycle PCR with the universal primers M1SS and BC2_uni_R. Concerning the study's data processing: For normalization, 1 million high-quality reads, each with a distinct molecular identifier, were randomly selected from each sample. Instead of being binned into consensus sequences, reads with shared molecular identifiers were discarded. CDR3 identification, clonotype clustering and error correction used MiTCR with a Q25 quality threshold and the strictest error-elimination algorithm. A nonparametric unseen species model with Euler transformation was used to estimate lower-bound total TCR beta diversity. TCRdb took the public reads, trimmed them with fastp at Q25, ran MiXCR for clone calling and kept in-frame beta chains. Every distinct CDR3 protein forms one entry, paired with its most common genes and DNA. The V and J calls follow TCRdb's processing rather than the paper's. A total of fewer than 2,000,000 distinct CDR3 sequences appear in this sample, approximately 39% of them only once. The biggest ten clones account for under 25% of the sample.

Trimming leaves V shorter by 6 bases and J shorter by 4 bases, with the junction holding 7 bases beyond the gene matches. Reading from cysteine to phenylalanine, the CDR3 counts 16 amino acids. This entry keeps only the CDR3 DNA: 48 bases, framed from base 1. Reading the germline V gene (reference sequence) gives CDR1 MNHEY and CDR2 SMNVEV. This clonotype was counted between two and nine times. No cognate antigen has been identified for it. No clone much larger than this one lies a single base away; base qualities are absent. The 40 or so donors, aged about 6 to 100 years, were systemically healthy Caucasian individuals from Russia. Each donor gave ten milliliters of peripheral blood, drawn into EDTA-treated Vacutainer tubes. PBMCs were isolated by Ficoll-Paque density-gradient centrifugation, with at least 6.5 million obtained per sample. Total RNA, at least 5 micrograms per sample, was extracted from PBMCs with Trizol reagent. For every donor, an aliquot of PBMCs went through flow cytometry to measure the percentages of naive CD45RAhigh/CD27high T cells.

Results the study describes overall, beyond this receptor: Estimates of total diversity based on one million sequenced T cells were considered lower bounds and underestimates. The CMV infection status of donors was not known, potentially confounding age-related changes in expanded clonotypes. The percentage of naive T cells measured by flow cytometry correlated strongly with observed TCR beta diversity. Observed TCR beta diversity per million T cells fell roughly linearly with age, and a significant reduction was already apparent by age around 39. Because profiling used bulk unsorted PBMCs, naive and antigen-experienced compartments could not be compared conclusively. Compared with the aged group, more naive CD4+ T cells, fewer expanded clones and increased TCR diversity were shown by the long-lived group, suggesting age selection.

The chain joins TRBV27 to TRBJ2-6; TRBD1 matches 9 bases in the middle. The receptor was derived from a human donor in good health. Source material: blood. The CDR3: CASSMGQGTGANVLTF. The DNA is as follows: TGTGCCAGCAGCATGGGACAGGGAACCGGGGCCAACGTCCTGACTTTC.